One sample yielded the 18 T cell receptor beta chains listed below, sequenced in a study of T cell changes during pregnancy in multiple sclerosis. Method: immunoSEQ multiplex PCR; TCRdb's copy keeps in-frame clones and lacks some. The top ten clones hold about 1% of a sample with under 65,000 clones, approximately 91% of them seen once. The source was peripheral blood, collected after pregnancy. These receptors all stem from a female donor in good health, enrolled as a control in a pregnancy study.

The chain has TRBV19 and TRBJ1-2; D remains unclear. This CDR3 spans 12 amino acids. V lost 5 bases and J lost 3, with 7 bases in between. Germline assignment: CDR1 LNHDA and CDR2 SQIVND (reference sequence). CDR3 nucleotides: TGTGCCAGTAGTCCGGGAGACTATGGCTACACCTTC. Protein sequence: CASSPGDYGYTF.

The chain carries TRBV5-6 and TRBJ2-7; TRBD2 aligns across 7 bases. The CDR3 runs 14 residues. Trimming took 4 bases from V and 2 from J; bases not matched to a gene: 6. CDR1 is SGHDT, CDR2 YYEEEE, per germline. The CDR3 DNA is TGTGCCAGCAGCCGCGGGACTACCACCTACGAGCAGTACTTC. This encodes CASSRGTTTYEQYF.

The V and J genes are TRBV28 and TRBJ1-2; 9 bases agree with TRBD1. V trimming: 0 bases; J trimming: 7 bases; junction bases outside the gene matches: 6. The germline V gene encodes CDR1 MDHEN and CDR2 SYDVKM. The CDR3 extends over 15 amino acids. CDR3 DNA: TGTGCCAGCAGTTTATGGGAGGACAGGGGAGGTGGCTACACCTTC. This translates into CASSLWEDRGGGYTF.

This clone was seen a handful of times. The chain is built from TRBV5-4 and TRBJ1-5; no clear D. This CDR3 is 12 amino acids long. Germline CDR1 is SGHNT and CDR2 is YYREEE (reference sequence). Trimming removed 9 bases at V and 4 bases at J, with 11 bases between. CDR3 nucleotides: TGTGCCATGGGTCGGGAGAATCAGCCCCAGCATTTT. Translated: CAMGRENQPQHF.

Only a few counts were recorded for this clone. This specimen includes other DNA sequences encoding the same CDR3. This chain connects TRBV18 to TRBJ1-1; D might be TRBD1 (6 bases). V was shortened by 3 bases and J by 4 bases, with 9 bases between the two germline ends. This CDR3 comprises 13 residues. Germline V gene lookup returns CDR1 KGHSH and CDR2 LQKENI. The CDR3 DNA reads TGTGCCAGCTCACCGGGACAAGGCACTGAAGCTTTCTTT. It yields the protein CASSPGQGTEAFF.

This clone appeared a few times. This chain uses TRBV5-1 with TRBJ1-1; no firm D call. V dropped 4 bases and J dropped 6 bases, with 28 bases sitting between them. The CDR3 has 18 residues. Germline V gives CDR1 SGHRS, CDR2 YFSETQ. CDR3 coding DNA: TGCGCCAGCAGCGTTCCTGAGGGCCCAAAGAGAACAAACTCTGAAGCTTTCTTT. This codes for CASSVPEGPKRTNSEAFF.

The V gene is TRBV6-5, the J gene TRBJ1-1; 7 bases line up with TRBD1. This CDR3 is 16 amino acids long. Looked up from germline, CDR1 is MNHEY and CDR2 is SVGAGI. V lost 4 bases, J lost 2 bases, and 10 bases stayed unmatched. The CDR3 coding sequence is TGTGCCAGCAGTTGGGACAGTAAGAGCGGTAACACTGAAGCTTTCTTT. Translation: CASSWDSKSGNTEAFF.

The chain recombines TRBV29-1 with TRBJ1-4, with 7 bases aligning to TRBD1. Trimming took 4 bases from V and 8 from J; bases not matched to a gene: 4. In germline, CDR1 is SQVTM, CDR2 ANQGSEA. This CDR3 is 12 amino acids long. CDR3 in DNA: TGCAGCGTTGGGACAGGTCGGGAAAAACTGTTTTTT. This gives the protein CSVGTGREKLFF.

The V gene is TRBV15, the J gene TRBJ1-5, with D maybe TRBD1 (6 bases). The CDR3 consists of 15 residues. Per the germline V gene, CDR1 is LNHNV and CDR2 is YYDKDF (reference sequence). V gave up 5 bases and J gave up 0 bases, with 11 bases separating them. The CDR3 protein is CATSPPGASNQPQHF. The CDR3 DNA reads TGTGCCACCAGCCCACCAGGGGCTAGCAATCAGCCCCAGCATTTT.

This rearrangement joins TRBV7-2 to TRBJ2-1, with 7 bases matching TRBD1. This CDR3 is built from 13 residues. The trim removed 5 bases at V and 8 bases at J, leaving 6 bases unmatched. Germline lookup yields CDR1 SGHTA and CDR2 FQGNSA. The CDR3 nucleotides read TGTGCCAGCAGCCGCCAACAGGGGTATGAGCAGTTCTTC. As protein: CASSRQQGYEQFF.

The chain carries TRBV2 and TRBJ2-1; 11 bases match TRBD2. The CDR3 sequence is 14 residues long. V was clipped by 2 bases and J by 9 bases; unmatched bases: 3. CDR1 is SNHLY, CDR2 FYNNEI, per germline. The CDR3 region is CASSEFLAGGEQFF. CDR3 in DNA: TGTGCCAGCAGTGAATTCCTAGCGGGAGGTGAGCAGTTCTTC.

V is TRBV6-1 and J is TRBJ2-7; 7 bases fit TRBD2. Germline assignment: CDR1 MNHNS and CDR2 SASEGT. V was clipped by 1 base and J by 0 bases; unmatched bases: 9. This CDR3 comprises 17 residues. This CDR3 reads CASSEVGGILSSYEQYF. The CDR3 coding sequence is TGTGCCAGCAGTGAAGTGGGGGGGATTCTCAGCTCCTACGAGCAGTACTTC.

The V call is TRBV5-1, the J call TRBJ1-1; 8 bases are a match to TRBD1. The CDR3 loop spans 14 amino acids. The germline V gene encodes CDR1 SGHRS and CDR2 YFSETQ. Trimming took 3 bases from V and 4 from J; bases not matched to a gene: 5. This CDR3 is CASSSQGAATEAFF. DNA of the CDR3: TGCGCCAGCAGCTCCCAGGGGGCGGCCACTGAAGCTTTCTTT.

The chain employs TRBV6-5 and TRBJ1-2; 8 bases are shared with TRBD1. The CDR3 is made up of 14 amino acids. The V segment lost 5 bases and the J segment 6 bases; nucleotides outside the gene matches: 8. Germline V gene lookup returns CDR1 MNHEY and CDR2 SVGAGI. The DNA for the CDR3 is TGTGCCAGCAGTCGCCTCACAGGGGGGGATGGCTACACCTTC. Translated: CASSRLTGGDGYTF.

The rearrangement uses TRBV29-1 and TRBJ2-7, with 10 bases matching TRBD2. This CDR3 is 12 amino acids long. The V gene end was trimmed by 7 bases and the J gene end by 0 bases; junction bases not matched to a gene: 0. Germline-derived CDR1 and CDR2 are SQVTM and ANQGSEA. The CDR3 nucleotides read TGCAGCGCTAGCGGGAGCTCCTACGAGCAGTACTTC. Amino acids: CSASGSSYEQYF.

This chain connects TRBV15 to TRBJ2-7; tentative D call: TRBD2 (6 bases). Looked up from germline, CDR1 is LNHNV and CDR2 is YYDKDF (reference sequence). The V and J ends lost 1 base and 0 bases respectively, with 10 bases between them. There are 15 residues in the CDR3. The CDR3 coding sequence is TGTGCCACCAGCAGAGGCGGGACGGTCTCCTACGAGCAGTACTTC. Translating it yields CATSRGGTVSYEQYF.

This sequence joins TRBV12-5 and TRBJ1-2; D not certain. The CDR3 is 14 amino acids. Germline V gives CDR1 LGHNT, CDR2 FRNRAP. Trimming removed 7 bases at V and 2 bases at J, with 14 bases between. DNA for the CDR3: TGTGCTAGTGCCCCCGGGATATCGAACTATGGCTACACCTTC. Protein product: CASAPGISNYGYTF.

V usage is TRBV27 and J usage is TRBJ1-3, with 9 bases that match TRBD1. The V gene end was trimmed by 6 bases and the J gene end by 6 bases; junction bases not matched to a gene: 9. Germline CDR1 reads MNHEY; CDR2 reads SMNVEV (reference sequence). The CDR3 consists of 15 residues. The CDR3 here is CASRIRDRATNTIYF. CDR3 DNA: TGTGCCAGCAGGATCCGGGACAGGGCTACAAACACCATATATTTT.